The clone carrying this T cell receptor beta chain was seen repeatedly, ten times or more. The antigen remains unidentified. TCRdb recomputed calls from the 5' RACE reads with MiXCR, one row per CDR3 protein. The sample comprises about 120,000 distinct CDR3 sequences, roughly 13% of which are singletons, and 2.5% to 3.5% rests with the top ten. The data derive from a study of CD8 T cells in ankylosing spondylitis. Findings and caveats of the study: In ankylosing spondylitis blood, a motif of roughly eight highly homologous TCR beta variants appeared characteristic. In the blood and synovial fluid of reactive arthritis, some motif variants had been previously reported. Clones linked to disease were reported to show significant enrichment in matched ankylosing spondylitis synovial fluid.

The TCR was taken from a female donor with ankylosing spondylitis or in good health (not recorded which). The specimen was blood, either unsorted or a sorted T cell fraction (not recorded which).

The CDR3: CASSLEGLAGGLGTDTQYF. DNA of the CDR3: TGCGCCAGCAGCTTGGAGGGACTAGCGGGGGGGCTCGGCACAGATACGCAGTATTTT. V usage is TRBV5-1 and J usage is TRBJ2-3; 16 bases agree with TRBD2. The CDR3 sequence is 19 residues long. In germline, CDR1 is SGHRS, CDR2 YFSETQ. The V segment lost 0 bases and the J segment 1 base; nucleotides outside the gene matches: 5. The variable domain in full, completed from reference TRBV5-1 and TRBJ2-3, reads KAGVTQTPRYLIKTRGQQVTLSCSPISGHRSVSWYQQTPGQGLQFLFEYFSETQRNKGNFPGRFSGRQFSNSRSEMNVSTLELGDSALYLCASSLEGLAGGLGTDTQYFGPGTRLTVL.